This TCR beta chain was observed in a study of blood T cells in healthy people across ages. With regard to this clonotype: Its specificity is unknown.

Through a sample-barcoded 5' primer and a J-beta primer mix, a second PCR was run for roughly 7 to 12 cycles. TCRdb called the 5' RACE reads again in MiXCR, with one record for every CDR3 protein. The repertoire holds almost 800,000 distinct CDR3 sequences, about 62% seen once, with approximately 20% in the top ten. CDR1 and CDR2 (germline): MNHNY, SVGAGI (reference sequence). This CDR3 comprises 14 residues. The V gene lost 6 bases and the J gene lost 2 bases, with 8 bases spanning the gap. Overall study findings and caveats: Fewer expanded clones and more diversity marked long-lived versus aged donors. Observed TCR beta diversity per million T cells went down as age went up. This fall followed a roughly linear course with age.

The source of this sequence is a man younger than 45 in good health. The chain employs TRBV6-6 and TRBJ2-6; no reliable D call. The specimen sequenced was blood. As DNA, the CDR3 is TGTGCCAGCAGACCCCTGGCTGGGGCCAACGTCCTGACTTTC. It is translated as CASRPLAGANVLTF.